These T cell receptor beta chains were read from a single sample in a study of vaccination and CD4 T cells after COVID-19. These TCRs are of unknown antigen specificity. TCRdb processed the PCR reads anew with MiXCR; each CDR3 protein has one entry. This repertoire shows 6,100 or so distinct CDR3 sequences, 45% to 60% found once; its top ten account for 25% to 40%. The sample comprised CD4+ T cells from blood, cultured in vitro. The origin of the receptors is a human donor who had recovered from COVID-19. Both conserved end residues are part of each CDR3. The D gene is left open where the match is weak. Size values are once, few and many counts, or a class for expanded clones, and some rows have none.

>.|TRBV20-1|.|TRBJ2-3
TGCAGTGCTAGTGTGGCGGGGCGAGTGGATACGCAGTATTTT
CSASVAGRVDTQYF
>.|TRBV14|TRBD1|TRBJ1-1
TGTGCCAGCAGGCGGACAGGGGACACTGAAGCTTTCTTT
CASRRTGDTEAFF
>.|TRBV4-1|TRBD1|TRBJ1-1
TGCGCCAGCAGCCAAGGGGGGGGACAGGGTCTGTTCGGGCGCACTGAAGCTTTCTTT
CASSQGGGQGLFGRTEAFF
>.|TRBV7-2|.|TRBJ2-3
TGTGCCAGCAGCGTCGCAGATACGCAGTATTTT
CASSVADTQYF
>.|TRBV5-8|.|TRBJ1-3
TGTGCCAGCAGCTTGGCCCAGTCGGGACACACCGTATATTTT
CASSLAQSGHTVYF
>few|TRBV24-1|TRBD2|TRBJ2-7
TGTGCCACCAGTGATTTGAGCGGGAGAAATGACTACGAGCAGTACTTC
CATSDLSGRNDYEQYF
>.|TRBV20-1|.|TRBJ1-3
TGCAGTGCTAGAGATTCCTCCAGGGGAGATGGAAACACCATATATTTT
CSARDSSRGDGNTIYF
>.|TRBV10-3|TRBD2|TRBJ2-7
TGTGCCATCAGTGAGCTGTCTAGCGGGGTGTACGAGCAGTACTTC
CAISELSSGVYEQYF
>few|TRBV20-1|.|TRBJ1-2
TGCAGTGCTAGAGACAGACAGAACTATGGCTACACCTTC
CSARDRQNYGYTF
>.|TRBV7-2|TRBD2|TRBJ2-7
TGTGCCAGCAGCTTAGTGGGTCTAACAGCGGGGGGCCCTTCCTACGAGCAGTACTTC
CASSLVGLTAGGPSYEQYF
>.|TRBV7-2|TRBD1|TRBJ2-7
TGTGCCAGCAGCTCACTTACCGGGACAGGGATGTGGGAGCAGTACTTC
CASSSLTGTGMWEQYF
>.|TRBV11-2|TRBD2|TRBJ2-5
TGTGCCAGCAGCCCGACTAGCGGGGTCCAGACCCAGTACTTC
CASSPTSGVQTQYF
>.|TRBV12-3/TRBV12-4|.|TRBJ2-7
TGTGCCAGCAGTTTTCGCCGGCGCTTTGGCGAGCAGTACTTC
CASSFRRRFGEQYF
>.|TRBV7-2|TRBD2|TRBJ2-5
TGTGCCAGCAGCTTTGTTAGCGGGGGGCGGTCCCAGTACTTC
CASSFVSGGRSQYF
>.|TRBV5-1|.|TRBJ1-1
TGCGCCAGCAGCTCCTATGGGGGGACTCTAGCTTTCTTT
CASSSYGGTLAFF
>.|TRBV6-1|TRBD1|TRBJ2-3
TGTGCCAGCAGTCCCGGGACAGGGGGTGTCATAGATACGCAGTATTTT
CASSPGTGGVIDTQYF
>.|TRBV20-1|.|TRBJ1-1
TGCAGTGCTAGAGAGCCCTCGGTCGGAACTGAAGCTTTCTTT
CSAREPSVGTEAFF
>.|TRBV19|.|TRBJ1-2
TGTGCCAGTAGTATCCGGTATGGTGGGGATGGCTACACCTTC
CASSIRYGGDGYTF
>.|TRBV2|.|TRBJ2-1
TGTGCCAGCAGGGGACTATTGGACAGGAGCTCCTACAATGAGCAGTTCTTC
CASRGLLDRSSYNEQFF
>few|TRBV7-9|TRBD1|TRBJ1-2
TGTGCCAGCAGCGCGCGGACAGGGGTCGGCTACACCTTC
CASSARTGVGYTF
>.|TRBV7-9|.|TRBJ2-1
TGTGCCAGTGCGAGAACCGGGGCCCGTAATGAGCAGTTCTTC
CASARTGARNEQFF
>few|TRBV27|.|TRBJ2-2
TGTGCCAGCAGCCGGACCAACTCGCAGTCCGGGGAGCTGTTTTTT
CASSRTNSQSGELFF
>.|TRBV5-1|.|TRBJ2-5
TGCGCCAGCAGCAACGGGGTAGCGCAGCAAGAGACCCAGTACTTC
CASSNGVAQQETQYF
>.|TRBV7-9|.|TRBJ2-2
TGTGCCAGCAGCTGGCTGGGGCAGGGTAGCCCCGGGGAGCTGTTTTTT
CASSWLGQGSPGELFF
>.|TRBV6-2/TRBV6-3|.|TRBJ2-4
TGTGCCAGCCGGACAGTAGCCAAAAACATTCAGTACTTC
CASRTVAKNIQYF
>.|TRBV27|.|TRBJ1-2
TGTGCCAGCAGTCCCCTAGGCACTCCGGGCTATGGCTACACCTTC
CASSPLGTPGYGYTF
>large|TRBV20-1|.|TRBJ1-2
TGCAGTGCTAGCGGCGGTCAGGCCTATGGCTACACCTTC
CSASGGQAYGYTF
>.|TRBV24-1|TRBD1|TRBJ1-1
TGTGCCACCAGTGATGGGGACAGTGAAGCTTTCTTT
CATSDGDSEAFF
>.|TRBV7-6|.|TRBJ2-2
TGTGCCAGCAGCCTCTCACGGGATCGGAACACCGGGGAGCTGTTTTTT
CASSLSRDRNTGELFF
>.|TRBV19|.|TRBJ2-3
TGTGCCAGTAAACCCCACTTAGCCACAGATACGCAGTATTTT
CASKPHLATDTQYF
>.|TRBV7-8|.|TRBJ1-1
TGTGCCAGCAGCTTATACGGACTGTGGAGCACTGAAGCTTTCTTT
CASSLYGLWSTEAFF
>.|TRBV25-1|.|TRBJ2-3
TGTGCCAGCAGTGACTTTGAAGACACAGATACGCAGTATTTT
CASSDFEDTDTQYF
>few|TRBV11-1|.|TRBJ2-3
TGTGCCAGCAGCCAAGACGAGGGCTACCCAGATACGCAGTATTTT
CASSQDEGYPDTQYF
>few|TRBV27|.|TRBJ2-2
TGTGCCAGCAGTAAGACAGGTGGGGGTATAGGCGGGGAGCTGTTTTTT
CASSKTGGGIGGELFF
>.|TRBV7-6|.|TRBJ1-6
TGTGCCAGCAGCTTGGGGGGACTCTATAATTCACCCCTCCACTTT
CASSLGGLYNSPLHF
>few|TRBV7-3|TRBD1|TRBJ1-1
TGTGCCAGCAGCCGCGGACAGGAAGACACTGAAGCTTTCTTT
CASSRGQEDTEAFF
>few|TRBV15|.|TRBJ2-5
TGTGCCACCAGCGGATTACACAGGGAGGGGTTGCGAGAGACCCAGTACTTC
CATSGLHREGLRETQYF
>.|TRBV7-9|.|TRBJ1-1
TGTGCCAGCAGCTTATCAGGGTTAATGAACACTGAAGCTTTCTTT
CASSLSGLMNTEAFF
>.|TRBV6-2/TRBV6-3|.|TRBJ2-5
TGTGCCAGCAGCCAGACCACCAAGACCCAGTACTTC
CASSQTTKTQYF
>.|TRBV19|.|TRBJ1-2
TGTGCCTCCCAAGACGGCTTGGGGTCGCATGGCTACACCTTC
CASQDGLGSHGYTF
>.|TRBV9|.|TRBJ1-2
TGTGCCAGCAGCGTTGGAAGGGAGGGTGGCTACACCTTC
CASSVGREGGYTF
>once|TRBV20-1|.|TRBJ1-1
TGCAGTGCTAGCCCCCCAGGACAGACCATGAACACTGAAGCTTTCTTT
CSASPPGQTMNTEAFF
>few|TRBV6-5|.|TRBJ1-5
TGTGCCAGCAGTTCCGGTACAGGGAATCAGCCCCAGCATTTT
CASSSGTGNQPQHF
>.|TRBV10-3|TRBD2|TRBJ2-3
TGTGCCATCAGTGAGACCGGGACAGGTTCGACTAGCGGGAGTCGAGGTACGCAGTATTTT
CAISETGTGSTSGSRGTQYF
>.|TRBV28|.|TRBJ1-5
TGTGCCAGCAGCCCATCAAAAAACTACTATCAGCCCCAGCATTTT
CASSPSKNYYQPQHF
>.|TRBV5-4|.|TRBJ1-2
TGTGCCAGCAGCTCCTGGGGGGCTCTGGGTGGCTACACCTTC
CASSSWGALGGYTF
>.|TRBV7-2|TRBD2|TRBJ2-7
TGTGCCAGCAGCCATCAGGTCTACCCCCGGCAGCGGGAAGGATACGAGCAGTACTTC
CASSHQVYPRQREGYEQYF
>.|TRBV7-8|.|TRBJ2-2
TGTGCCAGCAGCTTAATCATCAACACCGGGGAGCTGTTTTTT
CASSLIINTGELFF
>.|TRBV19|.|TRBJ2-7
TGTGCCAGTAGTGCGCGATTCTCCTACGAGCAGTACTTC
CASSARFSYEQYF
>.|TRBV28|TRBD1|TRBJ2-5
TGTGCCAGCCGTGGTACCAGGGGGCACCAAGAGACCCAGTACTTC
CASRGTRGHQETQYF
>.|TRBV19|TRBD2|TRBJ2-2
TGTGCCAGTAGTGTTGCCGGGAGGGCCAATACCGGGGAGCTGTTTTTT
CASSVAGRANTGELFF